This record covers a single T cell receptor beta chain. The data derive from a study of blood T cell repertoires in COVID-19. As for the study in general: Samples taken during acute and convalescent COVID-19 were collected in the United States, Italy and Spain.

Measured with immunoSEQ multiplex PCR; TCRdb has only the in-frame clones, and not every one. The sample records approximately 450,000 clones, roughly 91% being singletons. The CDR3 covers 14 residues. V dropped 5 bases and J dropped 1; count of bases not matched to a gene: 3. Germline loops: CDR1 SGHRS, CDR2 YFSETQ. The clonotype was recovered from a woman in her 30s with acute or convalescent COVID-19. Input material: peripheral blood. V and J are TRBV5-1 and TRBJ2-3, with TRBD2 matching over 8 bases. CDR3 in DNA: TGCGCCAGCAGACCGCGGGGGGGCACAGATACGCAGTATTTT. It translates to CASRPRGGTDTQYF.